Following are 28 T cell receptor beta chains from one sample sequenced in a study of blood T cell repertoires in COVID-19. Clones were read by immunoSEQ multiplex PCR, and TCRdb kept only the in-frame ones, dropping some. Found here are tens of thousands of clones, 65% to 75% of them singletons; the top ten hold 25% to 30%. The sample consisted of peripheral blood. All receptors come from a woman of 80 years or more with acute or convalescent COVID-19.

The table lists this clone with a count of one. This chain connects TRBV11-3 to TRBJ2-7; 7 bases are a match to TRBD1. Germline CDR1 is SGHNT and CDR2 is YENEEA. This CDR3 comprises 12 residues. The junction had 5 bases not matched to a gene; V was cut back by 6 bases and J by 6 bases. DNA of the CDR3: TGTGCCAGCAGGCAGACAGGGCCCGAGCAGTACTTC. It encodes CASRQTGPEQYF.

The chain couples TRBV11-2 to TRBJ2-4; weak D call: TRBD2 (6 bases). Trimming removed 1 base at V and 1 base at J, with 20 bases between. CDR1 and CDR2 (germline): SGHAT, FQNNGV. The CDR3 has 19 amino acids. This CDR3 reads CASSLAKRRGTFAKNIQYF. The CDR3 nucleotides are TGTGCCAGCAGCTTAGCTAAGAGGCGGGGCACCTTTGCCAAAAACATTCAGTACTTC.

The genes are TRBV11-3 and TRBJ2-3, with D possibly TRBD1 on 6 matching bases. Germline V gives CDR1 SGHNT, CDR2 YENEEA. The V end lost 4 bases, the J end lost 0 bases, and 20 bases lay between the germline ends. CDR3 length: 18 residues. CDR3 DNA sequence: TGTGCCAGCAGCTCGCTACTTTGGGACATAAAAAGCACAGATACGCAGTATTTT. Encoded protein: CASSSLLWDIKSTDTQYF.

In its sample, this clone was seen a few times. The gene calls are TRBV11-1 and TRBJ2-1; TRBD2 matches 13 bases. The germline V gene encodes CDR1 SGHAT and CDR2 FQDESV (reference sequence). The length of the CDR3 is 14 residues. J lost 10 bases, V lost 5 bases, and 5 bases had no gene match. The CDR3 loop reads CASSPGLAGREQFF. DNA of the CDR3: TGTGCCAGCAGCCCGGGACTAGCGGGAAGGGAGCAGTTCTTC.

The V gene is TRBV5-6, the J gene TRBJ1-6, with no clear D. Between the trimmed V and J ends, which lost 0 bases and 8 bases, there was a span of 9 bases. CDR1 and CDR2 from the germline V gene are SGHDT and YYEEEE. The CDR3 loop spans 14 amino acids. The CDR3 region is CASSLGATDSPLHF. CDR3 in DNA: TGTGCCAGCAGCTTGGGGGCGACGGATTCACCCCTCCACTTT. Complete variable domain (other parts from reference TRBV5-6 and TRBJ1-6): DAGVTQSPTHLIKTRGQQVTLRCSPKSGHDTVSWYQQALGQGPQFIFQYYEEEERQRGNFPDRFSGHQFPNYSSELNVNALLLGDSALYLCASSLGATDSPLHFGNGTRLTVT.

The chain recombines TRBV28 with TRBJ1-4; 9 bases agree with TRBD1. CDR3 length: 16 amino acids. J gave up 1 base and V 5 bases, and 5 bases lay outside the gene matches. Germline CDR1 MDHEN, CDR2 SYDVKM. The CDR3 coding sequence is TGTGCCAGCAGTGCACAGGGGGCGGGAACTAATGAAAAACTGTTTTTT. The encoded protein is CASSAQGAGTNEKLFF.

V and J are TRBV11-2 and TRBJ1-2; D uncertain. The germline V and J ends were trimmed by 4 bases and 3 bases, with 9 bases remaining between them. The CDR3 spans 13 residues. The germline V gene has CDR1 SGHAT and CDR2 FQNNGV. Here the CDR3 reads CASSSSGHYGYTF. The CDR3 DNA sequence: TGTGCCAGCAGCTCTAGCGGGCACTATGGCTACACCTTC.

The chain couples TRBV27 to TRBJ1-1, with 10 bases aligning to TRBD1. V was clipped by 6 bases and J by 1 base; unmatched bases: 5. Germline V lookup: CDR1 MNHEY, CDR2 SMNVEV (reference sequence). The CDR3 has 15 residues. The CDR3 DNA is TGTGCCAGCAGGGGACAGGGGAATGGGAACACTGAAGCTTTCTTT. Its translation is CASRGQGNGNTEAFF.

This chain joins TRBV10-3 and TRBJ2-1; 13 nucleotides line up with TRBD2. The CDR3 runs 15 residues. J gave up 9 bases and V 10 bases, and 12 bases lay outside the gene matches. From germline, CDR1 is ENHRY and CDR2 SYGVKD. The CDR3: CATTPGLAGLVEQFF. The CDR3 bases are TGTGCCACCACCCCGGGACTAGCGGGACTCGTTGAGCAGTTCTTC.

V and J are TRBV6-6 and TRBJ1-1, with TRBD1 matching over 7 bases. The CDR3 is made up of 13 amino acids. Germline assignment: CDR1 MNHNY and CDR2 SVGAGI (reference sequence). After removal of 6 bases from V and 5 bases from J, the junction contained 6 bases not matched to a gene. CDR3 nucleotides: TGTGCCAGCAGCCCATTACAGGGGACTGAAGCTTTCTTT. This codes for CASSPLQGTEAFF.

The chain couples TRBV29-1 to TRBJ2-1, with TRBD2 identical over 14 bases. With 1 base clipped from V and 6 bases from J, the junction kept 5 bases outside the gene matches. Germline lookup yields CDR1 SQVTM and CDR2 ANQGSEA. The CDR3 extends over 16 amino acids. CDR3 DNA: TGCAGCGTTGAAGGGGGGACTAGCGGGAGAGGCAATGAGCAGTTCTTC. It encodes CSVEGGTSGRGNEQFF.

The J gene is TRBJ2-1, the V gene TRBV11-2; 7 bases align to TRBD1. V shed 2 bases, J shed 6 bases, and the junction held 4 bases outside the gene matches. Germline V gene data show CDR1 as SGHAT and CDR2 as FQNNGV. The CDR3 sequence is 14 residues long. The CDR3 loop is CASSLPAGGNEQFF. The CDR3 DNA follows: TGTGCCAGCAGCTTACCCGCAGGGGGCAATGAGCAGTTCTTC. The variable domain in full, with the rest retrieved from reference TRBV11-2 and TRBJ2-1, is EAGVAQSPRYKIIEKRQSVAFWCNPISGHATLYWYQQILGQGPKLLIQFQNNGVVDDSQLPKDRFSAERLKGVDSTLKIQPAKLEDSAVYLCASSLPAGGNEQFFGPGTRLTVL.

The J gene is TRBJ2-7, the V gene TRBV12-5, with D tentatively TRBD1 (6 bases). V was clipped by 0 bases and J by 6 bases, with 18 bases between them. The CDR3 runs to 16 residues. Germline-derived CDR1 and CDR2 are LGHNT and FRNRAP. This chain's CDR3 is CASGLVQGRTFGEQYF. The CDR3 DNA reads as TGTGCTAGTGGTTTGGTACAGGGCCGCACGTTTGGCGAGCAGTACTTC.

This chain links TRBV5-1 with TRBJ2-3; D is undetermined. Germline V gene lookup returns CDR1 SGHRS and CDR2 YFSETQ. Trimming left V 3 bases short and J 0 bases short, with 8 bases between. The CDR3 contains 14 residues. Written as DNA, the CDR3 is TGCGCCAGCAGCTCCCTGACTAGCACAGATACGCAGTATTTT. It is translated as CASSSLTSTDTQYF.

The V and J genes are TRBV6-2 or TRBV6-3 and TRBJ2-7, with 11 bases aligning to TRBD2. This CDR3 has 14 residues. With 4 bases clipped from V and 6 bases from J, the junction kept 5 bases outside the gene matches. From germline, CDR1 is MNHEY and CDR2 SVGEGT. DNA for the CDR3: TGTGCCAGCAGTTCACTAGCGGGAGAATCCGAGCAGTACTTC. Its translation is CASSSLAGESEQYF.

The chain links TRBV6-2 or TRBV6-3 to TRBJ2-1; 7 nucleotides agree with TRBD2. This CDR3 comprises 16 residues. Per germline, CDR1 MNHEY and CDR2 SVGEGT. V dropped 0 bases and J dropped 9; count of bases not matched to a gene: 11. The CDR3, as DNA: TGTGCCAGCAGTTACTCCACTAGCGTAGCAAACACTGAGCAGTTCTTC. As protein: CASSYSTSVANTEQFF.

DNA for the CDR3: TGTGCCACCAGCCTCCGACAGGGGATGAACACTGAAGCTTTCTTT. It encodes CATSLRQGMNTEAFF. V gene TRBV15 combines with J gene TRBJ1-1, with TRBD1 identical over 8 bases. CDR3 length equals 15 residues. J gave up 0 bases and V 5 bases, and 5 bases lay outside the gene matches. In germline, CDR1 is LNHNV, CDR2 YYDKDF (reference sequence).

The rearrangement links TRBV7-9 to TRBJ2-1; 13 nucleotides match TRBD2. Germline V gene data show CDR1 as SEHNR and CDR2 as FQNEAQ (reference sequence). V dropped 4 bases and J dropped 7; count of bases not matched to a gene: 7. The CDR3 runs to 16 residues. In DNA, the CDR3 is TGTGCCAGCAGCTCACCCGGGACTAGCGGGGCAAATGAGCAGTTCTTC. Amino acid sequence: CASSSPGTSGANEQFF.

In DNA form, the CDR3 reads TGTGCCAGTAGTATTGGGGCAGGGGGGACAGATACGCAGTATTTT. This sequence encodes CASSIGAGGTDTQYF. This chain joins TRBV19 and TRBJ2-3, with TRBD1 as a possible D gene (7 bases). Germline V gene data show CDR1 as LNHDA and CDR2 as SQIVND (reference sequence). The CDR3 consists of 15 residues. V was pared by 3 bases and J by 3 bases, with 13 bases between.

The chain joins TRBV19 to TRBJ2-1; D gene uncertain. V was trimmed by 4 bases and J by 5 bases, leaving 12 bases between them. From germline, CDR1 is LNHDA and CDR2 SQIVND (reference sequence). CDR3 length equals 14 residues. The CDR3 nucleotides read TGTGCCAGTAGTACCCCAGGAATCAACAATGAGCAGTTCTTC. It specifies CASSTPGINNEQFF.

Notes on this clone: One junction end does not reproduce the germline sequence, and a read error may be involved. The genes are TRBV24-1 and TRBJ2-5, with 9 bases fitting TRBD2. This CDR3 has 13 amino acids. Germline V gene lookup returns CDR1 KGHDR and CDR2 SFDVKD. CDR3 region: CATSDVTSGGLHF. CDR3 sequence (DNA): TGTGCCACCAGTGATGTGACTAGCGGAGGCCTGCACTTC.

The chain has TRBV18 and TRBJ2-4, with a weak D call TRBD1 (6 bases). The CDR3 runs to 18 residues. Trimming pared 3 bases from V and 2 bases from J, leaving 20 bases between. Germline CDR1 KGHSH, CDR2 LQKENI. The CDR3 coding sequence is TGTGCCAGCTCACCCCAACCCGGCCTTACAGGGTCCAAAAACATTCAGTACTTC. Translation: CASSPQPGLTGSKNIQYF.

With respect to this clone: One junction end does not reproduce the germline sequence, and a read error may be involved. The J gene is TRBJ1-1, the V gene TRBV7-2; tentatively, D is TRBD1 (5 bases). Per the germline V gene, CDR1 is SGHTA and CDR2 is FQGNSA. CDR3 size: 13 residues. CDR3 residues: CASTLDRGTEAFF. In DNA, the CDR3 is TGTGCCAGCACCTTAGATAGGGGCACTGAAGCTTTCTTT.

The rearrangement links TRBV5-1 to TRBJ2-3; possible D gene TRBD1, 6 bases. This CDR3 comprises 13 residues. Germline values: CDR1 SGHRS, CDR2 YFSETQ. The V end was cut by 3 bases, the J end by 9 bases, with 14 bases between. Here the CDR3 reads CASSSDSPQTQYF. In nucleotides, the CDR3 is TGCGCCAGCAGCTCGGACAGCCCCCAGACGCAGTATTTT.

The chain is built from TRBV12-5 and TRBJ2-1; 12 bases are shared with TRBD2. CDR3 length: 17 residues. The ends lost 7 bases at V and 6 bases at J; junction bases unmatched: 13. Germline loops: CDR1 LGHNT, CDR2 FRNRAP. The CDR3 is CASAPGLAGGSANEQFF. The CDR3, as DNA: TGTGCTAGTGCCCCGGGACTAGCGGGCGGGTCCGCCAATGAGCAGTTCTTC.

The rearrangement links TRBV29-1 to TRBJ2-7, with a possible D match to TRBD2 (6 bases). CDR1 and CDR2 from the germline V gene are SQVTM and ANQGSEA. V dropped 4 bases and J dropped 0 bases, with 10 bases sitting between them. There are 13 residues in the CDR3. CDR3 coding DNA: TGCAGCGTTGGAGGAGGGAGCTCCTACGAGCAGTACTTC. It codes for CSVGGGSSYEQYF.

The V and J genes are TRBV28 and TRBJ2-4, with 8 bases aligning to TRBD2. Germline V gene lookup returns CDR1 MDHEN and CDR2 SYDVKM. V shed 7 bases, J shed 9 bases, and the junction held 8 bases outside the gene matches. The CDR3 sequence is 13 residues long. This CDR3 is CASKVSGIGIQYF. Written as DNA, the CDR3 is TGTGCCAGCAAAGTTAGCGGGATCGGCATTCAGTACTTC. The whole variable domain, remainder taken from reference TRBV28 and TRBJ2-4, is DVKVTQSSRYLVKRTGEKVFLECVQDMDHENMFWYRQDPGLGLRLIYFSYDVKMKEKGDIPEGYSVSREKKERFSLILESASTNQTSMYLCASKVSGIGIQYFGAGTRLSVL.

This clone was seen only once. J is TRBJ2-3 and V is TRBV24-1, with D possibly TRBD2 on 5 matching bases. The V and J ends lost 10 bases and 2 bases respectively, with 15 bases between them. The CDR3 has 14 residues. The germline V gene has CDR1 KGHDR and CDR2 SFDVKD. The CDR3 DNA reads TGTGCCACTGCACTCGACTATGACACAGATACGCAGTATTTT. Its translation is CATALDYDTDTQYF.